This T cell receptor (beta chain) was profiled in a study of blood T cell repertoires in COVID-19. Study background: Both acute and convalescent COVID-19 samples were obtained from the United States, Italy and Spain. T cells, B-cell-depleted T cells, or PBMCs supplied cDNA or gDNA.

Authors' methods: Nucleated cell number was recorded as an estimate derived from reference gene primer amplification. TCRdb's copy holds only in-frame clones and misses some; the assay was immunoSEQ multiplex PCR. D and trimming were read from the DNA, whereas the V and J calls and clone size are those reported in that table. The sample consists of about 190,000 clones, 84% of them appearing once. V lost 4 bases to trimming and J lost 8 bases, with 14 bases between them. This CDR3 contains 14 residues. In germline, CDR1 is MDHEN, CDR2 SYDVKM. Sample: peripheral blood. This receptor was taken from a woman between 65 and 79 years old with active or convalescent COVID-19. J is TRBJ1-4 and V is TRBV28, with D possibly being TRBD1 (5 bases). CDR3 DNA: TGTGCCAGCAGTTCGGGAGGGGTTGGGGAAAAACTGTTTTTT. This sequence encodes CASSSGGVGEKLFF. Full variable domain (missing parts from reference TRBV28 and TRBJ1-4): DVKVTQSSRYLVKRTGEKVFLECVQDMDHENMFWYRQDPGLGLRLIYFSYDVKMKEKGDIPEGYSVSREKKERFSLILESASTNQTSMYLCASSSGGVGEKLFFGSGTQLSVL.